A single sample gave rise to the 24 T cell receptor beta chains below, sequenced in a study of shared clonotypes between healthy human individuals. Cells designated naive CD8 were CD45RO-negative and were positively selected for CCR7, with terminally differentiated effector memory CD45RA+ cells excluded. Some clones are missing from TCRdb's copy, which holds only in-frame ones; the method was immunoSEQ multiplex PCR. The data show about 870,000 clones, more than 85% seen once. Sequenced input: naive CD8+ T cells sorted from blood. The source is a man aged 25 to 45 in good health.

This chain joins TRBV13 and TRBJ2-5; D is undetermined. Trimming took off 6 bases at V and 4 bases at J, with 15 bases between the two ends. CDR1 is PRHDT, CDR2 FYEKMQ, per germline (reference sequence). This CDR3 comprises 14 residues. CDR3 sequence: CASRGSGPRETQYF. In DNA form, the CDR3 reads TGTGCCAGCAGAGGTTCAGGCCCCCGAGAGACCCAGTACTTC. The full variable domain, with the rest looked up from reference TRBV13 and TRBJ2-5, is AAGVIQSPRHLIKEKRETATLKCYPIPRHDTVYWYQQGPGQDPQFLISFYEKMQSDKGSIPDRFSAQQFSDYHSELNMSSLELGDSALYFCASRGSGPRETQYFGPGTRLLVL.

Points on this clone: The sample holds other DNA sequences that translate to the same CDR3. The V call is TRBV19, the J call TRBJ2-6; D gene ambiguous. CDR1 LNHDA and CDR2 SQIVND come from the germline V gene (reference sequence). Trimming left V 3 bases short and J 0 bases short, with 6 bases between. This CDR3 spans 15 amino acids. The CDR3 region has the DNA TGTGCCAGTAGTATTTCGGGCTCTGGGGCCAACGTCCTGACTTTC. This encodes CASSISGSGANVLTF.

V and J are TRBV18 and TRBJ2-2; D possibly corresponds to TRBD1 (6 bases). Germline CDR1 is KGHSH and CDR2 is LQKENI. The CDR3 covers 19 residues. Trimming took 0 bases from V and 0 from J, leaving 17 bases between them. CDR3 loop: CASSPPENRALANTGELFF. CDR3 DNA sequence: TGTGCCAGCTCACCACCGGAAAACAGGGCCCTCGCGAACACCGGGGAGCTGTTTTTT.

The J gene is TRBJ2-7, the V gene TRBV27, with a possible D match to TRBD2 (6 bases). V was cut by 10 bases and J by 7 bases, with 23 bases left in between. Germline CDR1 is MNHEY and CDR2 is SMNVEV (reference sequence). The CDR3 contains 14 residues. CDR3 region: CATSPGTDRGEQYF. For the CDR3, the DNA is TGTGCCACCTCCCCCGGGACTGATCGTGGGGAGCAGTACTTC.

This chain joins TRBV27 and TRBJ1-2; D not certain. Germline V gene data show CDR1 as MNHEY and CDR2 as SMNVEV (reference sequence). The length of the CDR3 is 14 residues. V lost 2 bases and J lost 7, with 14 bases in between. Here the CDR3 DNA reads TGTGCCAGCAGTTTAAGTAGGGAAAGGAGTGGCTACACCTTC. Its translation is CASSLSRERSGYTF.

CDR3 residues: CASSFGRGSLTDTQYF. The CDR3 DNA reads as TGCGCCAGCAGCTTTGGCAGGGGTTCCCTCACAGATACGCAGTATTTT. V is TRBV5-1 and J is TRBJ2-3; the D gene is possibly TRBD1 (6 bases). CDR1 is SGHRS and CDR2 is YFSETQ in the germline V gene. The CDR3 has 16 amino acids. V was clipped by 2 bases and J by 2 bases, with 15 bases between them.

The table lists this clone with a count of one. The J gene is TRBJ2-7, the V gene TRBV13; 11 positions agree with TRBD1. The junction had 2 bases not matched to a gene; V was cut back by 4 bases and J by 3 bases. The CDR3 covers 14 residues. Germline CDR1 and CDR2: PRHDT and FYEKMQ (reference sequence). CDR3 loop: CASSSGQGDYEQYF. CDR3 nucleotides: TGTGCCAGCAGCTCGGGACAGGGGGACTACGAGCAGTACTTC.

The chain combines TRBV7-8 with TRBJ2-7; D may be TRBD1 (6 bases). CDR1 SGHVS and CDR2 FQNEAQ come from the germline V gene. The CDR3 loop spans 13 amino acids. The V end was cut by 3 bases, the J end by 3 bases, with 9 bases between. The CDR3 coding sequence is TGTGCCAGCAGCTTCAACAGGGACTACGAGCAGTACTTC. This translates into CASSFNRDYEQYF.

The rearrangement joins TRBV4-2 to TRBJ2-7, with 7 nucleotides matching TRBD2. V gave up 2 bases and J gave up 2 bases; unmatched junction bases: 6. CDR3 length equals 15 residues. CDR1 LGHNA and CDR2 YNFKEQ come from the germline V gene. As DNA, the CDR3 is TGTGCCAGCAGCCAAAGGGAGCGGGGCACCTACGAGCAGTACTTC. It specifies CASSQRERGTYEQYF.

The chain is built from TRBV7-9 and TRBJ2-1; 8 nucleotides agree with TRBD1. Germline-derived CDR1 and CDR2 are SEHNR and FQNEAQ (reference sequence). The CDR3 is made up of 15 amino acids. Losses at the gene ends were 2 bases for V and 7 bases for J; bases not matched to a gene: 7. CDR3 DNA sequence: TGTGCCAGCAGCTTAAGACAGGGGATAATGAATGAGCAGTTCTTC. Its translation: CASSLRQGIMNEQFF.

This clone is a singleton in its sample. The chain links TRBV4-2 to TRBJ2-1, with D unresolved. This CDR3 comprises 16 residues. Germline values: CDR1 LGHNA, CDR2 YNFKEQ. V gave up 0 bases and J gave up 1 base, with 10 bases separating them. The CDR3 is CASSQDPMGSYNEQFF. The CDR3 DNA reads as TGTGCCAGCAGCCAAGATCCAATGGGATCCTACAATGAGCAGTTCTTC.

This clone was seen a few times. The chain employs TRBV27 and TRBJ1-5; D is undetermined. This CDR3 comprises 16 residues. With 0 bases removed from V and 4 bases from J, the gap between germline ends came to 13 bases. Per germline, CDR1 MNHEY and CDR2 SMNVEV (reference sequence). The CDR3, as DNA: TGTGCCAGCAGTTTATCGTCCGCGGGCTTAAATCAGCCCCAGCATTTT. Translating gives CASSLSSAGLNQPQHF.

This chain connects TRBV5-6 to TRBJ2-4; D remains ambiguous. CDR1 is SGHDT and CDR2 is YYEEEE in the germline V gene. Between the trimmed V and J ends, which lost 1 base and 0 bases, there was a span of 11 bases. The CDR3 is 16 amino acids. Written as DNA, the CDR3 is TGTGCCAGCAGCTTGAGGAATTCCCTAGCCAAAAACATTCAGTACTTC. This translates into CASSLRNSLAKNIQYF.

The chain uses TRBV29-1 and TRBJ1-1; D is possibly TRBD1 (5 bases). The V end was cut by 2 bases, the J end by 7 bases, with 5 bases between. Germline values: CDR1 SQVTM, CDR2 ANQGSEA. This CDR3 is 10 amino acids long. The CDR3 coding sequence is TGCAGCGTTGAACAGGGTGAAGCTTTCTTT. Encoded protein: CSVEQGEAFF.

The chain employs TRBV7-9 and TRBJ2-5; TRBD2 is a possible D gene (6 bases). The germline V gene encodes CDR1 SEHNR and CDR2 FQNEAQ (reference sequence). V lost 4 bases, J lost 4 bases, and 13 bases lay in between. The CDR3 has 14 residues. The chain's CDR3 is CASSSSAGRETQYF. DNA of the CDR3: TGTGCCAGCAGCTCGAGCGCGGGGAGAGAGACCCAGTACTTC.

The chain is built from TRBV4-2 and TRBJ2-1, with 7 bases identical to TRBD2. Trimming took 2 bases from V and 0 from J; bases not matched to a gene: 7. CDR1 LGHNA and CDR2 YNFKEQ come from the germline V gene. The CDR3 sequence is 17 residues long. In DNA form, the CDR3 reads TGTGCCAGCAGCCAACCATACAGGACTAGCTCCTACAATGAGCAGTTCTTC. Its protein product is CASSQPYRTSSYNEQFF.

The chain recombines TRBV11-2 with TRBJ2-7, with D maybe TRBD1 (5 bases). The length of the CDR3 is 14 residues. Trimming cost V 3 bases and J 2 bases, with 11 bases left between them. Looked up from germline, CDR1 is SGHAT and CDR2 is FQNNGV. In DNA, the CDR3 is TGTGCCAGCAGCTTGGCGACAGCTACCTACGAGCAGTACTTC. Protein product: CASSLATATYEQYF. Full variable domain (rest looked up from reference TRBV11-2 and TRBJ2-7): EAGVAQSPRYKIIEKRQSVAFWCNPISGHATLYWYQQILGQGPKLLIQFQNNGVVDDSQLPKDRFSAERLKGVDSTLKIQPAKLEDSAVYLCASSLATATYEQYFGPGTRLTVT.

This chain links TRBV2 with TRBJ1-5; unclear D gene. The germline V gene has CDR1 SNHLY and CDR2 FYNNEI. Trimming removed 6 bases at V and 2 bases at J, with 8 bases between. The CDR3 covers 13 residues. The CDR3 region is CASRDAGNQPQHF. The CDR3 region has the DNA TGTGCCAGCAGGGACGCGGGCAATCAGCCCCAGCATTTT.

The chain is built from TRBV6-1 and TRBJ2-7; maybe TRBD2 (5 bases). Trimming shortened V by 2 bases and J by 3 bases, and 14 bases separated the two germline ends. Germline loops: CDR1 MNHNS, CDR2 SASEGT. CDR3 length equals 15 residues. CDR3: CASSEYSLGSYEQYF. The CDR3 DNA follows: TGTGCCAGCAGTGAATACAGTCTTGGGAGCTACGAGCAGTACTTC.

The rearrangement joins TRBV4-1 to TRBJ2-1, with 7 bases matching TRBD1. This CDR3 has 15 residues. The J segment lost 9 bases and the V segment lost 5 bases, leaving 13 bases of the junction unmatched. Germline V gene lookup returns CDR1 MGHRA and CDR2 YSYEKL. CDR3 coding DNA: TGCGCCAGCAGCTCGCGCCAGGGACAGTGGGTTGAGCAGTTCTTC. Translated, it gives CASSSRQGQWVEQFF.

The chain employs TRBV13 and TRBJ1-2; maybe TRBD1 (6 bases). CDR1 PRHDT and CDR2 FYEKMQ come from the germline V gene (reference sequence). The CDR3 runs 15 residues. V shed 0 bases and J shed 0 bases, with 8 bases lying between them. DNA for the CDR3: TGTGCCAGCAGCTTAGGAAAGGGGGCTAACTATGGCTACACCTTC. Its protein is CASSLGKGANYGYTF.

The chain carries TRBV27 and TRBJ1-1, with unresolved D. With 3 bases removed from V and 4 bases from J, the gap between germline ends came to 12 bases. Looked up from germline, CDR1 is MNHEY and CDR2 is SMNVEV (reference sequence). This CDR3 is 14 amino acids long. The CDR3 DNA reads TGTGCCAGCAGTTTTATCTCGGCGGGCACTGAAGCTTTCTTT. It translates to CASSFISAGTEAFF.

The CDR3, as DNA: TGTGCCAGCACCAACGGAGAGCCCGACTATGGCTACACCTTC. Protein: CASTNGEPDYGYTF. The chain uses TRBV5-6 and TRBJ1-2, with D unresolved. V shed 6 bases and J shed 3 bases, with 15 bases lying between them. Germline lookup yields CDR1 SGHDT and CDR2 YYEEEE. CDR3 length: 14 amino acids. Drawing the rest from reference TRBV5-6 and TRBJ1-2, the complete variable domain is DAGVTQSPTHLIKTRGQQVTLRCSPKSGHDTVSWYQQALGQGPQFIFQYYEEEERQRGNFPDRFSGHQFPNYSSELNVNALLLGDSALYLCASTNGEPDYGYTFGSGTRLTVV.

This chain links TRBV2 with TRBJ1-4; the D gene is possibly TRBD1 (5 bases). V was clipped by 4 bases and J by 0 bases, with 9 bases between them. Germline V lookup: CDR1 SNHLY, CDR2 FYNNEI. CDR3 length equals 15 residues. The CDR3 nucleotides read TGTGCCAGCAGTGGAGACAGTGCAACTAATGAAAAACTGTTTTTT. Its protein product is CASSGDSATNEKLFF.